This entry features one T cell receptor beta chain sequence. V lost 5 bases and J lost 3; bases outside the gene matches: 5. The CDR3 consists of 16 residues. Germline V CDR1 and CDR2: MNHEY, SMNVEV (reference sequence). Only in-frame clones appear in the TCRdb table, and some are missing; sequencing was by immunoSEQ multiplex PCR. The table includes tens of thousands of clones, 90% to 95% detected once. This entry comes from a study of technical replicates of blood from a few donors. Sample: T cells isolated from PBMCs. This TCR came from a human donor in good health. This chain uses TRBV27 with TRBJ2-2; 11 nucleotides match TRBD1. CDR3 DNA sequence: TGTGCCAGCAGTGCTGGGACAGGGGGGTACACCGGGGAGCTGTTTTTT. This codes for CASSAGTGGYTGELFF.